These T cell receptor beta chains were read from a single sample in a study of blood T cell repertoires in COVID-19. Sequencing was performed with immunoSEQ multiplex PCR; in TCRdb, only in-frame clones are kept and a portion is missing. The sample lists about 290,000 clones, about nine tenths seen once, with approximately 12% in the top ten. Sequenced sample: peripheral blood. These receptors were taken from a woman between 25 and 40 years old with COVID-19, enrolled during active disease. Each CDR3 is given with its conserved first and last residue. D genes are given only for firm matches. For some rows the clone size is stated as once, few or many, or as a class when expanded; others skip it.

D gene	J gene	V gene	clone size	CDR3 DNA	CDR3 protein
.	TRBJ1-5	TRBV27	.	TGTGCCAGCCACCGCGGGGGGCTACATAGCAATCAGCCCCAGCATTTT	CASHRGGLHSNQPQHF
.	TRBJ1-6	TRBV6-5	once	TGTGCCCTCGGGGAGCGTAATTCACCCCTCCACTTT	CALGERNSPLHF
.	TRBJ1-6	TRBV4-1	.	TGCGCCAGCAGCCATCAAACCTACGGACAGCGTAAATTATCCCTCCACTTT	CASSHQTYGQRKLSLHF
.	TRBJ2-3	TRBV5-4	once	TGTGCCAGCAGCTTTGGCGGGGCCGGAGTAGATACGCAGTATTTT	CASSFGGAGVDTQYF
TRBD2	TRBJ2-5	TRBV19	.	TGTGCCAGTAGTAGTAGGGGGACTAGCGGGGAGTACCAAGAGACCCAGTACTTC	CASSSRGTSGEYQETQYF
TRBD2	TRBJ2-7	TRBV9	many	TGTGCCAGCAGCTACTCTAGCGGGACCTACGAGCAGTACTTC	CASSYSSGTYEQYF
.	TRBJ2-4	TRBV2	once	TGTGCCAGCAGTCTTAAAATTCACCGGGACACTGCTAACATTCAGTACTTC	CASSLKIHRDTANIQYF
TRBD2	TRBJ2-1	TRBV4-1	.	TGCGCCAGCAGACAAGGACTAGCGGGGGGGCCCGAGCAGTTCTTC	CASRQGLAGGPEQFF
TRBD1	TRBJ2-7	TRBV6-5	.	TGTGCCAGCGACAGGGTGGACGAGCAGTACTTC	CASDRVDEQYF
.	TRBJ1-3	TRBV7-6	.	TGTGCGACTCCCCGGCGAAACACCATATATTTT	CATPRRNTIYF
.	TRBJ1-1	TRBV5-1	.	TGCGCCAGCAGCTTCTTCGGGGGTGAATCGACTGAAGCTTTCTTT	CASSFFGGESTEAFF
.	TRBJ2-1	TRBV24-1	.	TGTGCCACCAGTGATTTCGGTGCATCGGGTGAGCAGTTCTTC	CATSDFGASGEQFF
.	TRBJ1-1	TRBV5-1	.	TGCGCCAGCAGCTCCGTGAACAGGCCTAATGAAGCTTTCTTT	CASSSVNRPNEAFF
.	TRBJ1-1	TRBV10-1	.	TGCGCCAGCAAGGGGTGGAACACTGAAGCTTTCTTT	CASKGWNTEAFF
.	TRBJ2-7	TRBV15	once	TGTGCCACCAGCAGACTCCGGGACTTGTCCTACGAGCAGTACTTC	CATSRLRDLSYEQYF
TRBD1	TRBJ1-6	TRBV6-5	once	TGTGCCAGCAGCTTACAGGGGCCCTATAATTCACCCCTCCACTTT	CASSLQGPYNSPLHF
.	TRBJ1-1	TRBV5-1	.	TGCGCCAGCACCCATGGACTGGGGGGTAAGCGCACTGAAGCTTTCTTT	CASTHGLGGKRTEAFF
TRBD1	TRBJ1-6	TRBV5-5	once	TGTGCCAGCAGCGGGGGGACAGGCTTCGATTCACCCCTCCACTTT	CASSGGTGFDSPLHF
TRBD1	TRBJ1-1	TRBV5-5	.	TGTGCCAGCAGCCCTCACGCAGGGGGGTGGATTGAAGCTTTCTTT	CASSPHAGGWIEAFF
TRBD1	TRBJ1-6	TRBV3-1/TRBV3-2	.	TGTGCCAGCCAAAAGGACAGGTTCAATTCACCCCTCCACTTT	CASQKDRFNSPLHF
.	TRBJ2-2	TRBV7-8	.	TGTGCCAGCAGCTTCGGGGATGGGGAGCTGTTTTTT	CASSFGDGELFF
TRBD1	TRBJ2-2	TRBV18	.	TGTGCCAGCTCACCACAGGGGGCAAAGACCGGGGAGCTGTTTTTT	CASSPQGAKTGELFF
TRBD1	TRBJ2-7	TRBV9	.	TGTGCCAGCTCAAGGGACAGGGGGCAGATTGGGCAGTACTTC	CASSRDRGQIGQYF
.	TRBJ1-1	TRBV5-1	.	TGCGCCAGCAGCTTGGCCAGGGGAAGCACTGAAGCTTTCTTT	CASSLARGSTEAFF
.	TRBJ2-2	TRBV21-1	once	TGTGCCAGCAGCAAGCTCCGAAGGGTCAGGGTAGTAACCACCGGGGAGCTGTTTTTT	CASSKLRRVRVVTTGELFF
TRBD1	TRBJ2-5	TRBV10-2	many	TGCGCCAGCACCTCGGGACAGTCAGAGACCCAGTACTTC	CASTSGQSETQYF
.	TRBJ1-2	TRBV6-1	.	TGTGCCACAAAAAAACGGGGGGACCAAATTGTTGGCTACACCTTC	CATKKRGDQIVGYTF
TRBD1	TRBJ2-7	TRBV11-2	few	TGTGCCAGCAGCCCAGACAGGGTCCACATCTACGAGCAGTACTTC	CASSPDRVHIYEQYF
.	TRBJ1-4	TRBV2	.	TGTGCCAGCAGTACGACAGGCCGTAATGAAAAACTGTTTTTT	CASSTTGRNEKLFF
.	TRBJ2-5	TRBV6-2/TRBV6-3	.	TGTGCCAGCAGTTACCCCTTTGAAGGGGGGGCCAGTGTAGGCCAAGAGACCCAGTACTTC	CASSYPFEGGASVGQETQYF
TRBD2	TRBJ2-1	TRBV5-1	.	TGCGCCAGCAGCTTGGGGCTAGCGGGGGCCGGCAATGAGCAGTTCTTC	CASSLGLAGAGNEQFF
.	TRBJ1-2	TRBV19	.	TGTGCCAGTAGTATCCTTAACTATGGCTACACCTTC	CASSILNYGYTF
.	TRBJ1-6	TRBV30	.	TGTGCCTGGAGGGAGGCTTCACCCCTCCACTTT	CAWREASPLHF
.	TRBJ2-6	TRBV5-1	.	TGCGCCAGCAGCCCCGGGACACTGCACGTCCTGACTTTC	CASSPGTLHVLTF
.	TRBJ2-5	TRBV27	.	TGTGCCAGCACCGGGGGTAGATTCAAGACCCAGTACTTC	CASTGGRFKTQYF
.	TRBJ1-4	TRBV30	once	TGTGCCTGGAGTGTATATACCCCCCGAGACACCCCAGTACGTGAAAAACTGTTTTTT	CAWSVYTPRDTPVREKLFF
.	TRBJ2-1	TRBV5-6	.	TGTGCCAGCAGCTTGGGGGACTTACCTACCCTCAATGAGCAGTTCTTC	CASSLGDLPTLNEQFF
TRBD1	TRBJ1-5	TRBV6-6	.	TGTGCCAGCAGTCCAACCAACAGGGGGCATAGCAATCAGCCCCAGCATTTT	CASSPTNRGHSNQPQHF
TRBD1	TRBJ1-1	TRBV19	.	TGTGCCAGTGCCCAGGGGGCGAACACTGAAGCTTTCTTT	CASAQGANTEAFF
TRBD1	TRBJ2-1	TRBV28	.	TGTGCCAGCAGTCAACAGGGGAATGAGCAGTTCTTC	CASSQQGNEQFF
.	TRBJ2-5	TRBV7-8	.	TGTGCCAGCAGCTTAACGCTAGTGAACGTGGAGACCCAGTACTTC	CASSLTLVNVETQYF
TRBD1	TRBJ1-2	TRBV6-5	.	TGTGCCAGCAGTTTCGTAGACAGGGGAGGTGACTACACCTTC	CASSFVDRGGDYTF
TRBD1	TRBJ1-6	TRBV7-9	few	TGTGCCAGCAGCTTAGGAACAGGGGGCGTTCGGTCACCCCTCCACTTT	CASSLGTGGVRSPLHF
.	TRBJ1-5	TRBV30	.	TGTGCCTGGAGTGTACACACCGCAAATCAGCCCCAGCATTTT	CAWSVHTANQPQHF
.	TRBJ2-3	TRBV5-4	.	TGTGCCAGCAGGGCCGGGGGCCCACAGGGGCCCACAGATACGCAGTATTTT	CASRAGGPQGPTDTQYF
.	TRBJ2-7	TRBV7-6	.	TGTGCCAGCAGCCAGACTCAAATCCCCTACGAGCAGTACTTC	CASSQTQIPYEQYF
TRBD1	TRBJ1-2	TRBV12-3/TRBV12-4	.	TGTGCCAGCAGTTTAGGGACAGGGCCCGGCTACACCTTC	CASSLGTGPGYTF
TRBD2	TRBJ2-1	TRBV11-2	.	TGTGCCAGCAGCTTCCCCTGGCGGGGGGGCATAAACAATGAGCAGTTCTTC	CASSFPWRGGINNEQFF
.	TRBJ1-5	TRBV19	.	TGTGCCAGTACCCCCCTCGGGGATTATAGCAATCAGCCCCAGCATTTT	CASTPLGDYSNQPQHF